The 31 T cell receptor beta chains presented below share a single source sample, sequenced in a study of T cell repertoires in cytomegalovirus infection. TCRdb re-derived calls from the reads in MiXCR, one entry per CDR3 protein. This sample has around 180,000 distinct CDR3 sequences, with about 28% found just once. What was sequenced was PBMCs. These receptors were obtained from a human donor in good health (CMV status not recorded). Some clones in this sample may be carry-over from other donors' samples.

This clonotype showed up just a few times. The rearrangement uses TRBV10-2 and TRBJ2-7; a possible D gene is TRBD2 (7 bases). The CDR3 contains 13 residues. Trimming shortened V by 7 bases and J by 0 bases, and 10 bases separated the two germline ends. Per the germline V gene, CDR1 is WSHSY and CDR2 is SAAADI. This CDR3 reads CASKGGASYEQYF. Written as DNA, the CDR3 is TGCGCCAGCAAGGGGGGGGCCTCCTACGAGCAGTACTTC.

The chain combines TRBV4-2 with TRBJ1-1, with TRBD1 matching 8 bases. The V gene end was trimmed by 4 bases and the J gene end by 3 bases; junction bases not matched to a gene: 10. This CDR3 contains 16 residues. Germline V gene sequence: CDR1 LGHNA, CDR2 YNFKEQ. The CDR3 spells CASSPTGTGVYTEAFF. The CDR3 DNA follows: TGTGCCAGCAGCCCTACCGGGACAGGAGTTTACACTGAAGCTTTCTTT.

A word on this clonotype: This may come from a read error, since a much larger clone is one base off. The chain recombines TRBV25-1 with TRBJ1-6; the match to TRBD1 covers 7 bases. The V and J ends lost 7 bases and 8 bases, in that order; junction bases with no gene match: 8. Germline lookup yields CDR1 MGHDK and CDR2 SYGVNS. This CDR3 is 14 amino acids long. The CDR3 loop reads CASTLGTAYSPLHF. The CDR3 region has the DNA TGTGCCAGCACCCTGGGGACAGCGTATTCACCCCTCCACTTT. Full variable domain (missing parts from reference TRBV25-1 and TRBJ1-6): EADIYQTPRYLVIGTGKKITLECSQTMGHDKMYWYQQDPGMELHLIHYSYGVNSTEKGDLSSESTVSRIRTEHFPLTLESARPSHTSQYLCASTLGTAYSPLHFGNGTRLTVT.

This clonotype was seen at least ten times. The chain recombines TRBV11-2 with TRBJ2-3, with D unclear. The germline V gene has CDR1 SGHAT and CDR2 FQNNGV. This CDR3 is 12 amino acids long. V was shortened by 4 bases and J by 3 bases, with 5 bases between the two germline ends. In DNA, the CDR3 is TGTGCCAGCAGCTCCCCAACAGATACGCAGTATTTT. This codes for CASSSPTDTQYF. The full variable domain, its missing parts supplied by reference TRBV11-2 and TRBJ2-3, is EAGVAQSPRYKIIEKRQSVAFWCNPISGHATLYWYQQILGQGPKLLIQFQNNGVVDDSQLPKDRFSAERLKGVDSTLKIQPAKLEDSAVYLCASSSPTDTQYFGPGTRLTVL.

This clonotype was seen only once. The V gene is TRBV7-8, the J gene TRBJ2-5; TRBD2 matches 15 bases. With V trimmed by 5 bases and J by 2 bases, 3 bases remained unmatched. The CDR3 loop spans 16 amino acids. The V gene's germline CDR1 is SGHVS and CDR2 FQNEAQ. CDR3 amino acids: CASSVGTSGGQETQYF. In DNA, the CDR3 is TGTGCCAGCAGCGTGGGGACTAGCGGGGGGCAAGAGACCCAGTACTTC.

The chain joins TRBV6-2 or TRBV6-3 to TRBJ1-6, with a weak D call TRBD1 (6 bases). The CDR3 runs to 20 residues. V lost 2 bases to trimming and J lost 0 bases, with 20 bases between them. The germline V gene has CDR1 MNHEY and CDR2 SVGEGT. CDR3 nucleotide sequence: TGTGCCAGCAGTTACAGGCTACGGCAGGGGCCGAGCTCCTATAATTCACCCCTCCACTTT. Amino acids: CASSYRLRQGPSSYNSPLHF.

This clonotype was seen a handful of times. This sequence joins TRBV19 and TRBJ1-2, with 11 bases fitting TRBD1. V lost 5 bases, J lost 2 bases, and 7 bases stayed unmatched. The V gene's germline CDR1 is LNHDA and CDR2 SQIVND (reference sequence). The CDR3 sequence is 16 residues long. The DNA of the CDR3 is TGTGCCAGTAGTGGCCCGGGACAGGGGGACAACTATGGCTACACCTTC. Translated, it gives CASSGPGQGDNYGYTF.

The chain carries TRBV10-2 and TRBJ1-1; D call uncertain. V lost 10 bases and J lost 0, with 9 bases in between. Germline values: CDR1 WSHSY, CDR2 SAAADI. The CDR3 runs to 12 residues. The CDR3 is CATRALNTEAFF. CDR3 DNA: TGCGCCACCAGAGCCCTGAACACTGAAGCTTTCTTT.

This clonotype was counted between two and nine times. The J gene is TRBJ2-7, the V gene TRBV19; 9 bases line up with TRBD1. Germline lookup yields CDR1 LNHDA and CDR2 SQIVND (reference sequence). This CDR3 is 15 amino acids long. The J segment lost 0 bases and the V segment lost 5 bases, leaving 5 bases of the junction unmatched. This CDR3 reads CASSETGGFSYEQYF. The CDR3 DNA sequence: TGTGCCAGTAGTGAAACAGGGGGCTTCTCCTACGAGCAGTACTTC.

This clonotype was counted a few times. This chain links TRBV7-8 with TRBJ2-5, with D perhaps assigned TRBD1 or TRBD2 (5 bases each). The CDR3 loop spans 17 amino acids. V lost 3 bases and J 0 bases, leaving 17 bases between the germline ends. Germline-derived CDR1 and CDR2 are SGHVS and FQNEAQ. The CDR3 DNA reads as TGTGCCAGCAGCTTTTATCGGGACGCGCAGTACCAAGAGACCCAGTACTTC. It translates to CASSFYRDAQYQETQYF.

The V gene is TRBV20-1, the J gene TRBJ2-1; TRBD2 aligns across 11 bases. Trimming removed 2 bases from V and 9 bases from J; junction bases left unmatched: 18. Per the germline V gene, CDR1 is DFQATT and CDR2 is SNEGSKA (reference sequence). The CDR3 is 18 residues long. CDR3 residues: CSARLGLAGPVFGAEQFF. CDR3 nucleotide sequence: TGCAGTGCTAGACTAGGACTAGCGGGTCCAGTTTTCGGGGCTGAGCAGTTCTTC.

This chain joins TRBV12-3 or TRBV12-4 and TRBJ1-6; D not resolved. CDR3 length: 14 amino acids. Between the trimmed V and J ends, which lost 6 bases and 8 bases, there was a span of 14 bases. DNA of the CDR3: TGTGCCAGCAGCGAGTCCCGGCCGGATTCACCCCTCCACTTT. It specifies CASSESRPDSPLHF.

The chain has TRBV2 and TRBJ1-2; maybe TRBD1 (5 bases). Trimming shortened V by 6 bases and J by 4 bases, and 12 bases separated the two germline ends. CDR1 and CDR2 (germline): SNHLY, FYNNEI. This CDR3 has 13 residues. CDR3 bases: TGTGCCAGCAGGTCCAGGGTGGGCTATGGCTACACCTTC. Translating it yields CASRSRVGYGYTF. Using reference TRBV2 and TRBJ1-2 for the parts outside the CDR3, the full variable domain is EPEVTQTPSHQVTQMGQEVILRCVPISNHLYFYWYRQILGQKVEFLVSFYNNEISEKSEIFDDQFSVERPDGSNFTLKIRSTKLEDSAMYFCASRSRVGYGYTFGSGTRLTVV.

This clonotype was observed many times. The chain carries TRBV7-2 and TRBJ2-7; perhaps D is TRBD1 or TRBD2 (6 bases each). The V end was cut by 6 bases, the J end by 0 bases, with 12 bases between. This CDR3 contains 14 residues. In germline, CDR1 is SGHTA, CDR2 FQGNSA. The CDR3 region is CASSGGGSSYEQYF. CDR3 bases: TGTGCCAGCAGTGGAGGGGGGAGCTCCTACGAGCAGTACTTC.

The chain recombines TRBV25-1 with TRBJ1-4; no definite D call. V lost 3 bases and J 0 bases, leaving 11 bases between the germline ends. This CDR3 spans 16 amino acids. Germline V gene sequence: CDR1 MGHDK, CDR2 SYGVNS. The CDR3 nucleotides read TGTGCCAGCAGTGATCGGGGTCTTCCAACTAATGAAAAACTGTTTTTT. The encoded protein is CASSDRGLPTNEKLFF.

The chain recombines TRBV6-5 with TRBJ1-1; the D is unclear. Germline V lookup: CDR1 MNHEY, CDR2 SVGAGI. V was pared by 2 bases and J by 0 bases, with 7 bases between. The CDR3 extends over 14 amino acids. The DNA of the CDR3 is TGTGCCAGCAGTTACGAAGTTTTGAACACTGAAGCTTTCTTT. It codes for CASSYEVLNTEAFF.

In this sample, this clonotype turned up a few times. The chain employs TRBV19 and TRBJ1-5; D possibly corresponds to TRBD1 (5 bases). CDR1 LNHDA and CDR2 SQIVND come from the germline V gene (reference sequence). The CDR3 spans 16 residues. V lost 8 bases and J lost 1, with 18 bases in between. The chain's CDR3 is CASRRNGAQSNQPQHF. The CDR3 nucleotides are TGTGCCAGTCGGCGAAATGGGGCGCAGAGCAATCAGCCCCAGCATTTT.

This clonotype has a count of ten or more. The chain carries TRBV7-2 and TRBJ1-1, with D tentatively TRBD1 (6 bases). Trimming removed 5 bases at V and 1 base at J, with 14 bases between. CDR1 SGHTA and CDR2 FQGNSA come from the germline V gene. This CDR3 has 15 amino acids. CDR3 in DNA: TGTGCCAGCAGCGCCCGAGGGGGATCGAACACTGAAGCTTTCTTT. Its translation is CASSARGGSNTEAFF.

This clonotype was counted a few times. The rearrangement joins TRBV7-2 to TRBJ2-7; the D gene is possibly TRBD1 (6 bases). The CDR3 contains 14 residues. V lost 3 bases and J 6 bases, leaving 15 bases between the germline ends. Germline CDR1 SGHTA, CDR2 FQGNSA. The CDR3 nucleotides read TGTGCCAGCAGCTTTACCGGGACAAGACCCGAGCAGTACTTC. Amino acid sequence: CASSFTGTRPEQYF. Full variable domain (outside the CDR3, taken from reference TRBV7-2 and TRBJ2-7): GAGVSQSPSNKVTEKGKDVELRCDPISGHTALYWYRQSLGQGLEFLIYFQGNSAPDKSGLPSDRFSAERTGGSVSTLTIQRTQQEDSAVYLCASSFTGTRPEQYFGPGTRLTVT.

This clonotype was picked up one time. This chain links TRBV7-3 with TRBJ2-2; D possibly corresponds to TRBD1 (6 bases). Trimming took off 3 bases at V and 14 bases at J, with 19 bases between the two ends. Per germline, CDR1 SGHTA and CDR2 FQGTGA. The CDR3 loop spans 14 amino acids. The CDR3: CASSFGRGTGDLFF. The DNA for the CDR3 is TGTGCCAGCAGCTTCGGCAGGGGCACCGGTGATCTGTTTTTT.

The CDR3 loop is CASSYPWTGKNTEAFF. The CDR3 DNA follows: TGTGCCAGCAGTTACCCTTGGACAGGGAAGAACACTGAAGCTTTCTTT. The chain has TRBV6-2 or TRBV6-3 and TRBJ1-1; 8 bases map to TRBD1. V was clipped by 2 bases and J by 1 base; unmatched bases: 6. Germline V gene lookup returns CDR1 MNHEY and CDR2 SVGEGT. The CDR3 totals 16 residues.

The chain carries TRBV7-6 and TRBJ1-2; maybe TRBD1 (6 bases). V was pared by 6 bases and J by 11 bases, with 16 bases between. CDR1 and CDR2 (germline): SGHVS, FNYEAQ. The CDR3 is 12 amino acids. The CDR3 DNA sequence: TGTGCCAGCAGTCTTGAGGGGGGACGATACACCTTC. Its translation: CASSLEGGRYTF.

This sequence joins TRBV7-2 and TRBJ2-5; the match to TRBD2 covers 8 bases. From germline, CDR1 is SGHTA and CDR2 FQGNSA. The CDR3 has 11 residues. Trimming cost V 11 bases and J 4 bases; bases outside gene matches: 3. CDR3 residues: CASRGGETQYF. CDR3 DNA sequence: TGTGCCTCCCGGGGGGGAGAGACCCAGTACTTC.

This clonotype was recorded a few times. The chain is built from TRBV5-6 and TRBJ1-1; the D is unclear. The V gene's germline CDR1 is SGHDT and CDR2 YYEEEE. This CDR3 is 14 amino acids long. The V gene lost 6 bases and the J gene lost 2 bases, with 14 bases spanning the gap. CDR3 nucleotide sequence: TGTGCCAGCACCACAACCAACCGAAACACTGAAGCTTTCTTT. Protein product: CASTTTNRNTEAFF.

This chain uses TRBV7-9 with TRBJ1-1; the D gene is possibly TRBD1 (5 bases). Per germline, CDR1 SEHNR and CDR2 FQNEAQ (reference sequence). The CDR3 totals 13 residues. V was cut by 3 bases and J by 3 bases, with 8 bases left in between. The CDR3 protein is CASSFIQDTEAFF. The CDR3 DNA sequence: TGTGCCAGCAGCTTCATACAGGACACTGAAGCTTTCTTT.

This clonotype appeared a few times. CDR3 DNA: TGTGCCAGTAGTATTGGACTAGCGGGGACCTACGAGCAGTACTTC. Translated, it gives CASSIGLAGTYEQYF. The gene calls are TRBV19 and TRBJ2-7, with 12 positions matching TRBD2. Germline V gene data show CDR1 as LNHDA and CDR2 as SQIVND (reference sequence). CDR3 length: 15 amino acids. The junction had 2 bases not matched to a gene; V was cut back by 3 bases and J by 2 bases. Together with reference TRBV19 and TRBJ2-7, the CDR3 gives the full variable domain: DGGITQSPKYLFRKEGQNVTLSCEQNLNHDAMYWYRQDPGQGLRLIYYSQIVNDFQKGDIAEGYSVSREKKESFPLTVTSAQKNPTAFYLCASSIGLAGTYEQYFGPGTRLTVT.

This clonotype was seen more than once but under ten times. The J gene is TRBJ2-1, the V gene TRBV5-5; D not resolved. V lost 6 bases and J 0 bases, leaving 16 bases between the germline ends. Per germline, CDR1 SGHKS and CDR2 YYEKEE (reference sequence). This CDR3 has 16 amino acids. The DNA for the CDR3 is TGTGCCAGCACAGGCGGTAGGGCGAGCTCCTACAATGAGCAGTTCTTC. Amino acids: CASTGGRASSYNEQFF.

This clonotype was recorded many times. The V and J genes are TRBV7-2 and TRBJ1-5, with 7 bases fitting TRBD1. V lost 1 base to trimming and J lost 5 bases; unmatched junction nucleotides: 5. This CDR3 region has 15 residues. Per the germline V gene, CDR1 is SGHTA and CDR2 is FQGNSA. In DNA form, the CDR3 reads TGTGCCAGCAGCTTAGAGGGGGCGGGAGATCAGCCCCAGCATTTT. It translates to CASSLEGAGDQPQHF.

This clonotype showed up just a few times. The V call is TRBV28, the J call TRBJ1-1; D not certain. The V gene lost 7 bases and the J gene lost 6 bases, with 6 bases spanning the gap. The CDR3 covers 10 residues. Germline CDR1 and CDR2: MDHEN and SYDVKM. This CDR3 reads CASTRAEAFF. CDR3 nucleotide sequence: TGTGCCAGCACGAGAGCTGAAGCTTTCTTT.

The chain recombines TRBV6-8 with TRBJ1-1, with D tentatively TRBD1 (5 bases). The CDR3 covers 13 residues. Trimming removed 2 bases from V and 7 bases from J, with 11 bases in between. Germline lookup yields CDR1 MNHGY and CDR2 SAAAGT. The CDR3 protein is CASSYGREGEAFF. Here the CDR3 DNA reads TGTGCCAGCAGTTACGGCAGGGAGGGTGAAGCTTTCTTT.

A few counts support this clonotype. The chain uses TRBV14 and TRBJ1-2, with D possibly TRBD1 on 5 matching bases. Trimming took off 4 bases at V and 8 bases at J, with 14 bases between the two ends. The CDR3 length is 13 residues. Per germline, CDR1 SGHDN and CDR2 FVKESK. DNA for the CDR3: TGTGCCAGCAGCCGCTACGGGGCGGGAGGCTACACCTTC. Its translation: CASSRYGAGGYTF.